A selection of T cell receptor beta chains follows, all from one sample in a study of cytomegalovirus exposure and HLA in healthy donors. TCRdb's copy holds only in-frame clones and misses some; the assay was immunoSEQ multiplex PCR. The profile shows fewer than 200,000 clones, approximately 89% of them singletons. The sample consisted of PBMCs. The receptors were gathered from a man between 18 and 35 years old in good health and CMV-seropositive. The CDR3 runs from the conserved cysteine through the conserved F or W. A D gene is named only where the DNA matches it firmly. The listing skips clone size in some rows; elsewhere it reads once, few, many or a size class.

V,size,J,D,CDR3,DNA
TRBV6-5,once,TRBJ2-7,TRBD1,CASSYSGTGKYEQYF,TGTGCCAGCAGTTACTCCGGGACAGGGAAGTACGAGCAGTACTTC
TRBV7-3,-,TRBJ1-1,-,CASSSDRNTEAFF,TGTGCCAGCAGCTCGGACAGAAACACTGAAGCTTTCTTT
TRBV6-1,-,TRBJ1-3,-,CASSETGYSGNTIYF,TGTGCCAGCAGTGAGACAGGTTACTCTGGAAACACCATATATTTT
TRBV19,-,TRBJ2-7,-,CASSISDRSGYEQYF,TGTGCCAGTAGTATTTCCGACAGATCAGGCTACGAGCAGTACTTC
TRBV5-8,-,TRBJ2-2,-,CASSLFSGVSTGELFF,TGTGCCAGCAGCTTGTTTTCCGGGGTCAGCACCGGGGAGCTGTTTTTT
TRBV5-6,-,TRBJ2-1,TRBD1,CASSLAGQGGNEQFF,TGTGCCAGCAGCTTGGCGGGACAGGGTGGGAATGAGCAGTTCTTC
TRBV19,-,TRBJ2-7,TRBD1,CASSGTGGTRGEQYF,TGTGCCAGTAGTGGAACAGGGGGAACACGGGGCGAGCAGTACTTC
TRBV9,-,TRBJ2-7,TRBD2,CASSDRGGAGEQYF,TGTGCCAGCAGCGATCGGGGGGGGGCAGGCGAGCAGTACTTC
TRBV6-5,-,TRBJ1-2,TRBD1,CASSWPTGGTYGYTF,TGTGCCAGCAGTTGGCCTACAGGGGGCACATATGGCTACACCTTC
TRBV6-6,-,TRBJ2-2,-,CASSLPGTGELFF,TGTGCCAGCAGTTTACCGGGCACCGGGGAGCTGTTTTTT
TRBV5-1,-,TRBJ2-7,TRBD2,CASSLGSLAGEQYF,TGCGCCAGCAGCTTGGGGAGCCTAGCGGGCGAGCAGTACTTC
TRBV13,-,TRBJ2-7,TRBD2,CASSLGTSGSYEQYF,TGTGCCAGCAGCTTAGGGACTAGCGGGAGTTACGAGCAGTACTTC
TRBV29-1,few,TRBJ2-1,TRBD2,CSAHGTSGHYNEQFF,TGCAGCGCCCACGGGACTAGCGGGCACTACAATGAGCAGTTCTTC
TRBV7-8,-,TRBJ1-2,TRBD1,CASSKTGGTNYGYTF,TGTGCCAGCAGCAAGACAGGGGGAACTAACTATGGCTACACCTTC
TRBV10-3,-,TRBJ1-2,TRBD1,CAISKAQGQGGNANYGYTF,TGTGCCATCAGTAAGGCCCAGGGGCAGGGGGGTAATGCTAACTATGGCTACACCTTC
TRBV11-3,-,TRBJ2-2,-,CASSLRANTGELFF,TGTGCCAGCAGCTTAAGAGCGAACACCGGGGAGCTGTTTTTT
TRBV6-5,-,TRBJ2-5,-,CATYGRGLQETQYF,TGTGCCACTTACGGCCGGGGACTTCAAGAGACCCAGTACTTC
TRBV10-2,-,TRBJ2-6,-,CASSSRGAGANVLTF,TGCGCCAGCAGTTCCAGGGGAGCTGGGGCCAACGTCCTGACTTTC
TRBV5-4,-,TRBJ2-7,TRBD2,CASSFSPSTGGEQYF,TGTGCCAGCAGCTTTTCTCCCAGCACGGGGGGCGAGCAGTACTTC
TRBV19,once,TRBJ2-1,TRBD2,CASSEAGAYNEQFF,TGTGCCAGTAGTGAAGCGGGAGCCTACAATGAGCAGTTCTTC
TRBV9,-,TRBJ2-3,TRBD2,CASSGLAGTDTQYF,TGTGCCAGCAGCGGACTAGCGGGGACAGATACGCAGTATTTT
TRBV7-8,-,TRBJ2-1,-,CASSLFLSYNEQFF,TGTGCCAGCAGCTTATTTCTGAGTTACAATGAGCAGTTCTTC
TRBV6-6,once,TRBJ2-7,TRBD1,CASRSYRDREYF,TGTGCCAGCAGATCCTACCGGGACAGAGAGTACTTC
TRBV6-1,-,TRBJ1-4,-,CASSGPGQKKEKLFF,TGTGCCAGCAGTGGCCCCGGACAGAAAAAAGAAAAACTGTTTTTT
TRBV19,-,TRBJ1-2,TRBD1,CASSITGTVYGYTF,TGTGCCAGTAGTATCACCGGGACAGTCTATGGCTACACCTTC
TRBV9,-,TRBJ2-5,-,CASSKNRGAETQYF,TGTGCCAGCAGTAAAAATCGGGGGGCAGAGACCCAGTACTTC
TRBV4-2,-,TRBJ2-6,TRBD1,CASSQTGANSGANVLTF,TGTGCCAGCAGCCAAACAGGGGCCAATTCTGGGGCCAACGTCCTGACTTTC
TRBV10-2,-,TRBJ1-2,-,CASSEWGVGANYGYTF,TGCGCCAGCAGTGAATGGGGGGTGGGAGCTAACTATGGCTACACCTTC
TRBV6-1,-,TRBJ2-2,TRBD1,CASRRDRGKTGELFF,TGTGCCAGCAGGAGGGACAGGGGGAAAACCGGGGAGCTGTTTTTT
TRBV5-4,once,TRBJ2-1,-,CASSFLRLSPSYNEQFF,TGTGCCAGCAGCTTCCTGCGACTTTCCCCCTCCTACAATGAGCAGTTCTTC
TRBV5-6,-,TRBJ2-5,TRBD2,CASSLDASGMYQETQYF,TGTGCCAGCAGCTTGGATGCTAGCGGGATGTACCAAGAGACCCAGTACTTC
TRBV6-5,-,TRBJ2-7,TRBD1,CASSADRVFYEQYF,TGTGCCAGCAGTGCCGACAGGGTGTTTTACGAGCAGTACTTC
TRBV10-2,-,TRBJ2-3,-,CASNLGLTDTQYF,TGCGCCAGCAACCTGGGCCTCACAGATACGCAGTATTTT
TRBV5-1,-,TRBJ1-5,TRBD1,CASSPGTGYQPQHF,TGCGCCAGCAGCCCCGGGACAGGTTATCAGCCCCAGCATTTT
TRBV30,-,TRBJ2-3,TRBD2,CAWRLLAETQYF,TGTGCCTGGAGATTACTAGCGGAGACGCAGTATTTT
TRBV28,-,TRBJ2-5,-,CASSLEGAAQETQYF,TGTGCCAGCAGTTTAGAAGGGGCGGCCCAAGAGACCCAGTACTTC
TRBV29-1,-,TRBJ1-2,TRBD1,CSVETGTGITYTF,TGCAGCGTTGAAACCGGGACAGGGATCACCTACACCTTC
TRBV6-1,-,TRBJ2-3,-,CASSELKGRGTDTQYF,TGTGCCAGCAGTGAACTAAAGGGGCGCGGCACAGATACGCAGTATTTT
TRBV18,-,TRBJ2-1,TRBD2,CASSPGTRGNEQFF,TGTGCCAGCTCACCAGGGACTAGGGGTAATGAGCAGTTCTTC
TRBV2,-,TRBJ1-2,TRBD1,CASRGDRDAGYTF,TGTGCCAGCAGGGGGGACAGGGATGCCGGCTACACCTTC
TRBV5-1,-,TRBJ2-7,TRBD2,CASSLSPRGSGRIYEQYF,TGCGCCAGCAGCTTATCCCCCCGGGGGAGCGGGAGGATCTACGAGCAGTACTTC
TRBV18,-,TRBJ2-4,-,CASSPLPLAEGIQYF,TGTGCCAGCTCACCACTTCCCCTAGCAGAGGGCATTCAGTACTTC
TRBV6-1,-,TRBJ2-7,-,CASSEALEGAGYEQYF,TGTGCCAGCAGTGAAGCGTTGGAGGGGGCTGGCTACGAGCAGTACTTC
TRBV27,-,TRBJ2-2,TRBD2,CASSLWGGSNTGELFF,TGTGCCAGCAGTTTATGGGGCGGGAGTAACACCGGGGAGCTGTTTTTT
TRBV11-3,-,TRBJ2-7,-,CASSLGGSGYEQYF,TGTGCCAGCAGCTTAGGAGGGTCCGGTTACGAGCAGTACTTC
TRBV6-5,-,TRBJ2-5,-,CASSDRGVRETQYF,TGTGCCAGCAGCGACCGAGGAGTGCGGGAGACCCAGTACTTC
TRBV5-1,few,TRBJ2-1,TRBD2,CASSLAGTSSYNEQFF,TGCGCCAGCAGCTTGGCCGGGACTAGCAGCTACAATGAGCAGTTCTTC
TRBV2,-,TRBJ2-1,-,CASSVYGISYNEQFF,TGTGCCAGCAGTGTCTACGGGATCTCCTACAATGAGCAGTTCTTC
TRBV6-5,-,TRBJ1-4,-,CASRGPRYRGEKLFF,TGTGCCAGCAGAGGCCCCCGGTATCGGGGTGAAAAACTGTTTTTT
TRBV6-1,-,TRBJ1-1,TRBD1,CASSAHRGNTEAFF,TGTGCCAGCAGTGCACACAGGGGGAACACTGAAGCTTTCTTT
TRBV7-9,-,TRBJ1-4,-,CASSRSTGTNEKLFF,TGTGCCAGCAGCCGAAGTACGGGGACTAATGAAAAACTGTTTTTT
TRBV21-1,-,TRBJ2-2,-,CASSKLMSERNTGELFF,TGTGCCAGCAGCAAACTGATGTCGGAGAGAAACACCGGGGAGCTGTTTTTT
TRBV6-1,-,TRBJ1-3,-,CASTSTGFGNTIYF,TGTGCCAGCACCTCAACAGGGTTCGGAAACACCATATATTTT
TRBV7-8,-,TRBJ2-7,TRBD1,CASNPGQGLRYEQYF,TGTGCCAGCAACCCGGGACAGGGACTCCGCTACGAGCAGTACTTC
TRBV19,-,TRBJ1-2,-,CASSIEPQENYGYTF,TGTGCCAGTAGTATAGAACCACAGGAAAACTATGGCTACACCTTC
TRBV4-1,-,TRBJ2-7,TRBD2,CASSQDELAGSYEQYF,TGCGCCAGCAGCCAAGATGAGCTAGCGGGGTCCTACGAGCAGTACTTC
TRBV5-1,-,TRBJ2-3,TRBD1,CASSTGTGTDTQYF,TGCGCCAGCAGCACCGGGACAGGCACAGATACGCAGTATTTT
TRBV11-2,once,TRBJ2-6,-,CASSLGYSHSSGANVLTF,TGTGCCAGCAGCTTAGGTTACAGCCACAGCTCTGGGGCCAACGTCCTGACTTTC
TRBV11-3,-,TRBJ2-7,-,CASSLLLEQYF,TGTGCCAGCAGCTTACTTCTGGAGCAGTACTTC
TRBV6-6,-,TRBJ2-4,TRBD2,CASSYSSGVAKNIQYF,TGTGCCAGCAGTTACAGTAGCGGGGTAGCCAAAAACATTCAGTACTTC